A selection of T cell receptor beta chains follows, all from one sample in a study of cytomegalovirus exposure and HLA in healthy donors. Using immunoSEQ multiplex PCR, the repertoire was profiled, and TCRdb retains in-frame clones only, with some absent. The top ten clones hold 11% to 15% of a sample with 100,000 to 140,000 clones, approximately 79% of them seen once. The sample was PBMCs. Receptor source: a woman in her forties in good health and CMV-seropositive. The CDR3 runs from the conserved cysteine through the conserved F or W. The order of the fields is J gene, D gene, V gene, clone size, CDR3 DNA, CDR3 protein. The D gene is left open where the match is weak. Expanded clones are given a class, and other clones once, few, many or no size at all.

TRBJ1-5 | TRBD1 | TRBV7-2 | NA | TGTGCCAGCAGCTTAGTGGGACAGGGGGCTAGCAATCAGCCCCAGCATTTT | CASSLVGQGASNQPQHF
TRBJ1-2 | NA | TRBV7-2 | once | TGTGCCAGCAGCCGTTTACGGGGGGTTGGCTACACCTTC | CASSRLRGVGYTF
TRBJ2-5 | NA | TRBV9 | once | TGTGCCAGCAGCCCAAGGGGAAGCCAAGAGACCCAGTACTTC | CASSPRGSQETQYF
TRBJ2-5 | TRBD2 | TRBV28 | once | TGTGCCAGCAGTTTATATTCGCTAGCGGATACCCAAGAGACCCAGTACTTC | CASSLYSLADTQETQYF
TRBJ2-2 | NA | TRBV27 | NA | TGTGCCAGCAGGGGTAGGGGGTCCGGGGAGCTGTTTTTT | CASRGRGSGELFF
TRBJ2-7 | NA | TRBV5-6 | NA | TGTGCCAGCATAAGGACTGGGGGGTACGAGCAGTACTTC | CASIRTGGYEQYF
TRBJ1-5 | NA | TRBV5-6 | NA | TGTGCCAGCAGCTTGGCTGGACGGGATAGCAATCAGCCCCAGCATTTT | CASSLAGRDSNQPQHF
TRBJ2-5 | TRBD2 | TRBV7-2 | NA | TGTGCCAGCAGCTCTAGACTAGCGGGGGACCTCCTGTTGGAGACCCAGTACTTC | CASSSRLAGDLLLETQYF
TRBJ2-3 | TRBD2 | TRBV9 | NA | TGTGCCAGCAGCGGCGAAGGACTAGAGAGCACAGATACGCAGTATTTT | CASSGEGLESTDTQYF
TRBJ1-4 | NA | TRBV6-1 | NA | TGTGCCAGCAGTGAATTTCACGGAGCAACTAATGAAAAACTGTTTTTT | CASSEFHGATNEKLFF